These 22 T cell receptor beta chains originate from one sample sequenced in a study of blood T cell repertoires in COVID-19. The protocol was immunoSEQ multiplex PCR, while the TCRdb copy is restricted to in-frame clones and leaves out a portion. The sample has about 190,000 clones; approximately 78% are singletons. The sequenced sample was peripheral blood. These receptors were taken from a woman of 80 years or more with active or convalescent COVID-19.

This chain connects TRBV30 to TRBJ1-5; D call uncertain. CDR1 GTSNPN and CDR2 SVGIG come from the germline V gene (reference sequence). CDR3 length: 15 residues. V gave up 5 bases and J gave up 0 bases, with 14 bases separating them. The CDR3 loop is CAWEGGGNSNQPQHF. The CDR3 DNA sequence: TGTGCCTGGGAAGGAGGAGGGAATAGCAATCAGCCCCAGCATTTT.

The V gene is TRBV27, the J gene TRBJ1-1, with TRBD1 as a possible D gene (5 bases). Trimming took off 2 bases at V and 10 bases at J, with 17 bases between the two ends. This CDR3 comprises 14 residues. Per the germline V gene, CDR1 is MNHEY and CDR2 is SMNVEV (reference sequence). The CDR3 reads CASSLTPRGVSAFF. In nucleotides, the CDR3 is TGTGCCAGCAGTTTAACCCCGCGGGGGGTATCAGCTTTCTTT.

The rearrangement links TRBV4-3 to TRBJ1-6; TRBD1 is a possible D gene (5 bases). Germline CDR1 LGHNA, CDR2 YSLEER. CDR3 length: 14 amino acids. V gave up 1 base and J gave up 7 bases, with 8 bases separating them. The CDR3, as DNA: TGCGCCAGCAGCCAAGCTCCAGGGAATTCACCCCTCCACTTT. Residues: CASSQAPGNSPLHF.

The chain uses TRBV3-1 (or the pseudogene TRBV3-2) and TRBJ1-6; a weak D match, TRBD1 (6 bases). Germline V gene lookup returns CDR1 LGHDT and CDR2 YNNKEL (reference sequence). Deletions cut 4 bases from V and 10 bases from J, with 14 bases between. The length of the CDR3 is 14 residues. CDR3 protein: CASSPPLGGSPLHF. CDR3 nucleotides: TGTGCCAGCAGCCCCCCTTTAGGGGGATCACCCCTCCACTTT.

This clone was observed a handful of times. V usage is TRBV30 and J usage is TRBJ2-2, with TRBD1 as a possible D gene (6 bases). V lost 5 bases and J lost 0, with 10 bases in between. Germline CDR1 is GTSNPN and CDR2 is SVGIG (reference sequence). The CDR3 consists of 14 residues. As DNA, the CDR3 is TGTGCCTGGGGGACATCCGCGAACACCGGGGAGCTGTTTTTT. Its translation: CAWGTSANTGELFF.

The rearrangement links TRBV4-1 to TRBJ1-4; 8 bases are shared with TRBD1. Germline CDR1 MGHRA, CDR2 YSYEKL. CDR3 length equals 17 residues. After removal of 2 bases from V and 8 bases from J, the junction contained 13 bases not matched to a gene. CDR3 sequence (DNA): TGCGCCAGCAGCCAAAGAGGATCCCAGGGGGCCGGGGAAAAACTGTTTTTT. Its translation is CASSQRGSQGAGEKLFF.

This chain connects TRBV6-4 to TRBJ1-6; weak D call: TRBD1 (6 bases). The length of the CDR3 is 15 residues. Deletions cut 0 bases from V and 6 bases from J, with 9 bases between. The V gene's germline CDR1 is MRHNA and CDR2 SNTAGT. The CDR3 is CASSDSGGPNSPLHF. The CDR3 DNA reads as TGTGCCAGCAGTGACTCAGGGGGTCCTAATTCACCCCTCCACTTT.

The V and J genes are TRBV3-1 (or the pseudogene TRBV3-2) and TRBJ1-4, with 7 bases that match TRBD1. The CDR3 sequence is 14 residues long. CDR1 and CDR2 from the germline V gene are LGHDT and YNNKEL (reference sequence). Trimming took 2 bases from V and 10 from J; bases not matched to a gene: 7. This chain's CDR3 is CASSQQGGGGKLFF. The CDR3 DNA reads TGTGCCAGCAGCCAACAAGGGGGCGGCGGAAAACTGTTTTTT.

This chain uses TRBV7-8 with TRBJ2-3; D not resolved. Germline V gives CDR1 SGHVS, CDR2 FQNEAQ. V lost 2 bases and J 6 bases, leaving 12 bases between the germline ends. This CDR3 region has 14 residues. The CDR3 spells CASSLSGSGDTQYF. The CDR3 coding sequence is TGTGCCAGCAGCTTATCCGGGTCCGGGGATACGCAGTATTTT.

The CDR3 here is CASSFGPDTDTQYF. The CDR3 nucleotides read TGTGCCAGCAGCTTTGGGCCTGACACAGATACGCAGTATTTT. The chain links TRBV5-4 to TRBJ2-3; D uncertain. V lost 2 bases to trimming and J lost 2 bases, with 9 bases between them. From germline, CDR1 is SGHNT and CDR2 YYREEE (reference sequence). The CDR3 is made up of 14 amino acids. The variable domain in full, with the rest retrieved from reference TRBV5-4 and TRBJ2-3, is ETGVTQSPTHLIKTRGQQVTLRCSSQSGHNTVSWYQQALGQGPQFIFQYYREEENGRGNFPPRFSGLQFPNYSSELNVNALELDDSALYLCASSFGPDTDTQYFGPGTRLTVL.

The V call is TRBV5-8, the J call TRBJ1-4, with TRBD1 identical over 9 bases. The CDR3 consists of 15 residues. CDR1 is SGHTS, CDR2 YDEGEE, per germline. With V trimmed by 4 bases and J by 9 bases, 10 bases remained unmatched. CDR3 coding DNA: TGTGCCAGCAGCACCCCCGGGACAGGGTGGCAAAAACTGTTTTTT. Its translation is CASSTPGTGWQKLFF. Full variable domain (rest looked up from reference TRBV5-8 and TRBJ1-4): EAGVTQSPTHLIKTRGQQATLRCSPISGHTSVYWYQQALGLGLQFLLWYDEGEERNRGNFPPRFSGRQFPNYSSELNVNALELEDSALYLCASSTPGTGWQKLFFGSGTQLSVL.

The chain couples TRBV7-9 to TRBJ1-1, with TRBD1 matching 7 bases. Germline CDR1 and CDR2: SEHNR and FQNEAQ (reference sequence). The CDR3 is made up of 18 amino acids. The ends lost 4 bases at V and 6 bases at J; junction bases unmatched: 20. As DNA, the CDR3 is TGTGCCAGCAGCTATAGGGTAGGGGGCACACTCCGCACACCTGAAGCTTTCTTT. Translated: CASSYRVGGTLRTPEAFF.

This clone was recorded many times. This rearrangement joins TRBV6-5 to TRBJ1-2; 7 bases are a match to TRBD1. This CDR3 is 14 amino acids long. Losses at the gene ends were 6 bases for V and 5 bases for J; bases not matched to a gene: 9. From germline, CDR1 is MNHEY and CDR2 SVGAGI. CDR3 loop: CASRPGTVNYGYTF. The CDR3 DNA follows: TGTGCCAGCAGGCCCGGGACAGTTAATTATGGCTACACCTTC.

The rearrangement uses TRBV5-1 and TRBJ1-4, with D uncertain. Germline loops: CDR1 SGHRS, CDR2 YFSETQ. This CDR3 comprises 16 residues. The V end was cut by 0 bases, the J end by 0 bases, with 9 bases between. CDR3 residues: CASSLGAVATNEKLFF. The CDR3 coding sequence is TGCGCCAGCAGCTTGGGGGCAGTCGCAACTAATGAAAAACTGTTTTTT.

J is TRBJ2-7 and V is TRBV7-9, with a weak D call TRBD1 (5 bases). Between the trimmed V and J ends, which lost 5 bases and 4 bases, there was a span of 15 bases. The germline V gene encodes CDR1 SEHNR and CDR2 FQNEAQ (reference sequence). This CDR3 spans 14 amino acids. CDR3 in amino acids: CASSPHAGFYEQYF. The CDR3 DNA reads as TGTGCCAGCAGCCCCCATGCAGGGTTTTACGAGCAGTACTTC.

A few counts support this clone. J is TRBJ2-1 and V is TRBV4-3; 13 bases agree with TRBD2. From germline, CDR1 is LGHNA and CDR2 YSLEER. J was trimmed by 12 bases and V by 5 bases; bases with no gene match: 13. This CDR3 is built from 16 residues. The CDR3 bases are TGCGCCAGCAGCTTAGTGACTAGCGGGGGGCCAATGGGGCAGTTCTTC. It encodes CASSLVTSGGPMGQFF.

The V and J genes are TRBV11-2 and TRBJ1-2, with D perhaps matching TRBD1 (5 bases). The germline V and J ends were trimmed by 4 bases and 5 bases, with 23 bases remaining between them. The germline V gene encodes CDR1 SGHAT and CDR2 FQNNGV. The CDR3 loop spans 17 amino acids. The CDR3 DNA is TGTGCCAGCAGCTCTCCACGGAAAACGGACAAAAAATATGGCTACACCTTC. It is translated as CASSSPRKTDKKYGYTF.

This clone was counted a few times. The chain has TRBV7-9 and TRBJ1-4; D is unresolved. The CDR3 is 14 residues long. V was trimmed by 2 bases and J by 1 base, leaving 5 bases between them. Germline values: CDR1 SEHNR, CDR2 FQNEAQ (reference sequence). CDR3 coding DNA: TGTGCCAGCAGCTTACAGTTAACTAATGAAAAACTGTTTTTT. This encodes CASSLQLTNEKLFF.

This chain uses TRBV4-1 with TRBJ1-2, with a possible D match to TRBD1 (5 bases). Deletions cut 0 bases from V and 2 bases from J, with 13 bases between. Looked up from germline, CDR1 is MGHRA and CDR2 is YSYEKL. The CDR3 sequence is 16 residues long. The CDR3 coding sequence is TGCGCCAGCAGCCAAGAGTCGGGTAGGGGCAACTATGGCTACACCTTC. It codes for CASSQESGRGNYGYTF.

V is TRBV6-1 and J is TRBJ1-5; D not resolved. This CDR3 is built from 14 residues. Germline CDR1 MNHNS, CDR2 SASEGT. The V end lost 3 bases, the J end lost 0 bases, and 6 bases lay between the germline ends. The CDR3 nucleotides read TGTGCCAGCAGTGAGTACAGTAGCAATCAGCCCCAGCATTTT. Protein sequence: CASSEYSSNQPQHF.

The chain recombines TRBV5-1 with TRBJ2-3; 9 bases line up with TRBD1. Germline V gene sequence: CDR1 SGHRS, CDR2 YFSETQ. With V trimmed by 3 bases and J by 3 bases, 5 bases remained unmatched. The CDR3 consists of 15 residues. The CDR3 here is CASSSSGQGTDTQYF. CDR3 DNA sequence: TGCGCCAGCAGCTCCTCCGGACAGGGGACAGATACGCAGTATTTT.

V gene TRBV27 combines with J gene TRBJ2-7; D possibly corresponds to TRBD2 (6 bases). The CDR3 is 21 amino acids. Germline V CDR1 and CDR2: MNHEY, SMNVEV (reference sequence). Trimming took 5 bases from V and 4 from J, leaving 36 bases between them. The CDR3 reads CASSRQSDRLGSKSFQYEQYF. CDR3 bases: TGTGCCAGCAGTCGACAATCCGACAGACTAGGTTCAAAATCTTTCCAATACGAGCAGTACTTC.